This TCR beta chain was recorded in a study of T cell responses to AZD1222 COVID-19 vaccine. TCRdb's table, derived via immunoSEQ multiplex PCR, lists solely in-frame clones and lacks some. The sample records roughly 150,000 clones, roughly nine tenths being singletons. Germline-derived CDR1 and CDR2 are LNHNV and YYDKDF (reference sequence). V was clipped by 0 bases and J by 6 bases, with 9 bases between them. The CDR3 loop spans 13 amino acids. The clonotype originates from an adult who received the AZD1222 COVID-19 vaccine. J is TRBJ2-7 and V is TRBV15; D not resolved. The sequencing here drew on peripheral blood, taken 28 days after the second AZD1222 dose. CDR3 sequence reads: CATSRDPQVEQYF. CDR3 DNA sequence: TGTGCCACCAGCAGAGATCCCCAGGTCGAGCAGTACTTC.